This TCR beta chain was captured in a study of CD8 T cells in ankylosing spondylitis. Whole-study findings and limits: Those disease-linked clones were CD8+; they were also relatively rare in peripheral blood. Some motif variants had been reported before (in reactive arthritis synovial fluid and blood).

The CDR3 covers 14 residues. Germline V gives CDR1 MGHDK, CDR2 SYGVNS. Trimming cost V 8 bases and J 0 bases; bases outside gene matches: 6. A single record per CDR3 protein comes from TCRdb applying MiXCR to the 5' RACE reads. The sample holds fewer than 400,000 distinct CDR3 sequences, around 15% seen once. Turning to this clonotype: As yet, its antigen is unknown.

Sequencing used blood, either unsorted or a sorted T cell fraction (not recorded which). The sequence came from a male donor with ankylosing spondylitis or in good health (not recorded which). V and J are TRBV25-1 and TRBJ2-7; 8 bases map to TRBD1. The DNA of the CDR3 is TGTGCCAGCGCCTATGGACAGGGCTCCTACGAGCAGTACTTC. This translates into CASAYGQGSYEQYF.